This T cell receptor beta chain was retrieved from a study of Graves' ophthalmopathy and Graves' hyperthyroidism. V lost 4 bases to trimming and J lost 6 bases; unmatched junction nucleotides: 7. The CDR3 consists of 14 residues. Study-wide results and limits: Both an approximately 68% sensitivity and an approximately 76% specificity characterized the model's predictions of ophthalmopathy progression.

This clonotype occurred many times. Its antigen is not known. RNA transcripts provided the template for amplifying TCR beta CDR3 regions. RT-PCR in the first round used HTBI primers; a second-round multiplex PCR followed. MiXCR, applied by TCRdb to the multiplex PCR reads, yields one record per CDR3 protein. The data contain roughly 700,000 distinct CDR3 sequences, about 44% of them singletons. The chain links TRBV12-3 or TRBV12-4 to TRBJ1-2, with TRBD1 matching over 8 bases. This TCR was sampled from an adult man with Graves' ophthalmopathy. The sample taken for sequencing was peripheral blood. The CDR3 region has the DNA TGTGCCAGCAGTTGGACAGGGAAGGGAAATGGCTACACCTTC. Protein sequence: CASSWTGKGNGYTF.